One T cell receptor beta chain is described in this entry. Its antigen is still unknown. The input lacks base qualities; no much larger clone sits a single base away. These data are taken from a study of yellow fever vaccine responses in identical twins (dated by TCRdb to the late 2010s). General notes on the study: In identical twins, the study followed T cell clones that responded to the vaccine with precision. Summary of the overall study and its limitations: The authors reported that the T cell response to vaccination in identical twins appeared partly convergent and partly personalized.

The junction shows trimming of 0 bases on V and 0 bases on J, plus 8 bases between the germline ends. The CDR3, cysteine through phenylalanine, is 15 amino acids long. Only the CDR3 region is kept as DNA, spanning 45 bases read in frame from base 1. CDR1 and CDR2 (MGHRA, YSYEKL) derive from the germline V gene. The method behind the library was RT-PCR. The reads were generated on an Illumina HiSeq 2500. TCRdb passed the public sequencing reads through fastp at Q25 and MiXCR, retaining productive beta sequences. One record per CDR3 amino acid sequence lists the most common genes and DNA. Across this sample there are 3,500 to 5,000 distinct CDR3 sequences, with roughly four fifths seen only once. The ten largest clones add up to approximately 2.9% of the sample.

The specimen was T cells from blood (PBMCs), unsorted or a sorted subset (not recorded which), collected before or after yellow fever vaccination (not recorded which). The chain was built from TRBV4-1 and TRBJ1-2, with the D gene uncertain. This sequence was found in a woman younger than 30 who received the yellow fever vaccine. Donor details come from another sample of the same person, matched by shared clones. The bases read TGCGCCAGCAGCCAAGACTTCGAAGCTAACTATGGCTACACCTTC. This gives the protein CASSQDFEANYGYTF.